This entry lists 5 T cell receptor beta chains sequenced from one sample in a study of graft-versus-host responses after intestinal transplantation. Graft material was processed, releasing intraepithelial and lamina propria lymphocytes. Clones were sequenced by immunoSEQ multiplex PCR, and TCRdb holds only the in-frame ones, with some missing. The sample holds approximately 15,000 clones, roughly three fifths seen once. The sample was ileum tissue, taken 524 days after transplant. The receptors stem from a human patient who received an intestinal transplant, so some T cells may come from the graft donor.

The chain carries TRBV9 and TRBJ2-2; tentative D call: TRBD1 (6 bases). V lost 0 bases and J lost 5, with 11 bases in between. The CDR3 covers 15 residues. Germline assignment: CDR1 SGDLS and CDR2 YYNGEE. CDR3: CASSVVAGVTGELFF. The CDR3 DNA follows: TGTGCCAGCAGCGTAGTGGCAGGGGTTACCGGGGAGCTGTTTTTT.

The rearrangement joins TRBV4-1 to TRBJ2-7, with TRBD1 identical over 11 bases. Germline-derived CDR1 and CDR2 are MGHRA and YSYEKL. Losses at the gene ends were 0 bases for V and 4 bases for J; bases not matched to a gene: 5. The CDR3 is 16 residues long. This chain's CDR3 is CASSQEGGDRGYEQYF. The CDR3 region has the DNA TGCGCCAGCAGCCAAGAAGGGGGGGACAGGGGGTACGAGCAGTACTTC.

As regards this clone: Other DNA sequences in this sample translate to the same CDR3. The chain couples TRBV6-6 to TRBJ1-2; D might be TRBD1 (5 bases). V was pared by 2 bases and J by 7 bases, with 8 bases between. Germline V CDR1 and CDR2: MNHNY, SVGAGI (reference sequence). The CDR3 contains 12 residues. CDR3 in amino acids: CASSYDRGGYTF. CDR3 in DNA: TGTGCCAGCAGTTACGATAGGGGTGGCTACACCTTC.

CDR3 sequence reads: CASSLGGLLAEKLFF. CDR3 coding DNA: TGTGCCAGCAGCTTAGGCGGACTGTTGGCTGAAAAACTGTTTTTT. V usage is TRBV7-2 and J usage is TRBJ1-4; D gene uncertain. Between the trimmed V and J ends, which lost 1 base and 7 bases, there was a span of 13 bases. The CDR3 extends over 15 amino acids. CDR1 and CDR2 (germline): SGHTA, FQGNSA. Complete variable domain (other parts from reference TRBV7-2 and TRBJ1-4): GAGVSQSPSNKVTEKGKDVELRCDPISGHTALYWYRQSLGQGLEFLIYFQGNSAPDKSGLPSDRFSAERTGGSVSTLTIQRTQQEDSAVYLCASSLGGLLAEKLFFGSGTQLSVL.

This clone was found a few times. This chain joins TRBV7-2 and TRBJ2-7; D might be TRBD2 (5 bases). This CDR3 has 11 amino acids. The ends were cut back, 6 bases at V and 7 bases at J, with 10 bases in the middle. CDR1 and CDR2 (germline): SGHTA, FQGNSA. DNA of the CDR3: TGTGCCAGCAGTTTGACTACGGAGCAGTACTTC. Its protein is CASSLTTEQYF.